One and the same sample provided the 20 T cell receptor beta chains below, sequenced in a study of OX40 agonist ivuxolimab in advanced cancers. Library preparation was by the immunoSEQ multiplex PCR assay. The table was pulled from immuneACCESS by TCRdb, which kept in-frame rearrangements only. Such tables lose some clones; where checked, under half of the loss comes from unresolved V genes, and the rest has no known cause. In all, the sample holds more than 85,000 clones, and about 79% of those were seen once. About 1.5% of the sample belongs to the ten largest clones. Sequenced here: CD4+ or CD8+ T cells sorted from blood, sampled in a trial of the OX40 agonist ivuxolimab. These TCRs come from an adult with an advanced solid tumor such as melanoma, head and neck, liver or kidney cancer.

The gene calls are TRBV4-2 and TRBJ2-3; D may be TRBD1 or TRBD2 (5 bases each). Trimming left V 0 bases short and J 6 bases short, with 10 bases between. CDR3 length: 14 amino acids. Germline assignment: CDR1 LGHNA and CDR2 YNFKEQ. The CDR3 DNA sequence: TGTGCCAGCAGCCAAGATGGGACGACGGATACGCAGTATTTT. Its protein is CASSQDGTTDTQYF.

This sequence joins TRBV30 and TRBJ2-7; weak D call: TRBD1 (6 bases). The germline V and J ends were trimmed by 0 bases and 4 bases, with 7 bases remaining between them. Germline V CDR1 and CDR2: GTSNPN, SVGIG (reference sequence). This CDR3 spans 12 amino acids. Here the CDR3 reads CAWSVQGYEQYF. The CDR3 nucleotides are TGTGCCTGGAGTGTACAGGGTTACGAGCAGTACTTC.

To note about this clone: An end of the junction differs from the germline gene, which may be a read error. J is TRBJ2-2 and V is TRBV6-1; TRBD1 matches at 10 bases. The V gene's germline CDR1 is MNHNS and CDR2 SASEGT. The CDR3 consists of 12 residues. CDR3 DNA sequence: TGTGCCAGCAGAACTGGACAGGGGGAACTGTTTTTT. Translating gives CASRTGQGELFF.

This sequence joins TRBV5-1 and TRBJ2-5, with a weak D call TRBD2 (6 bases). V was cut by 7 bases and J by 0 bases, with 16 bases left in between. Germline loops: CDR1 SGHRS, CDR2 YFSETQ. CDR3 length: 15 amino acids. CDR3 protein: CASALSGTYQETQYF. In nucleotides, the CDR3 is TGCGCCAGCGCCTTGTCCGGGACTTACCAAGAGACCCAGTACTTC.

V usage is TRBV9 and J usage is TRBJ2-1; 7 nucleotides match TRBD1. CDR3 length equals 14 residues. Germline V gene sequence: CDR1 SGDLS, CDR2 YYNGEE. J was trimmed by 2 bases and V by 3 bases; bases with no gene match: 2. The CDR3 reads CASSAGQAYNEQFF. DNA for the CDR3: TGTGCCAGCAGCGCCGGACAGGCCTACAATGAGCAGTTCTTC.

The V gene is TRBV5-1, the J gene TRBJ1-1, with D maybe TRBD1 (5 bases). Between the trimmed V and J ends, which lost 4 bases and 1 base, there was a span of 11 bases. Germline lookup yields CDR1 SGHRS and CDR2 YFSETQ. This CDR3 is built from 14 residues. DNA for the CDR3: TGCGCCAGCAGCAGAGGGGCCGGGAACACTGAAGCTTTCTTT. Its protein is CASSRGAGNTEAFF.

The CDR3 bases are TGTGCCAGCAGCTTGGGTTGGGCAGCGTTCTCGAACACCGGGGAGCTGTTTTTT. This encodes CASSLGWAAFSNTGELFF. The V gene is TRBV5-6, the J gene TRBJ2-2; D uncertain. From germline, CDR1 is SGHDT and CDR2 YYEEEE. The ends were cut back, 0 bases at V and 0 bases at J, with 15 bases in the middle. The CDR3 loop spans 18 amino acids. Full variable domain (missing parts from reference TRBV5-6 and TRBJ2-2): DAGVTQSPTHLIKTRGQQVTLRCSPKSGHDTVSWYQQALGQGPQFIFQYYEEEERQRGNFPDRFSGHQFPNYSSELNVNALLLGDSALYLCASSLGWAAFSNTGELFFGEGSRLTVL.

In its sample, this clone was seen once. The rearrangement uses TRBV29-1 and TRBJ1-1; weak D call: TRBD1 (5 bases). Germline V lookup: CDR1 SQVTM, CDR2 ANQGSEA. The CDR3 is 15 amino acids. The ends were cut back, 4 bases at V and 3 bases at J, with 18 bases in the middle. The CDR3 sequence is CSVAGSGGRDTEAFF. CDR3 bases: TGCAGCGTTGCCGGGTCGGGGGGAAGGGACACTGAAGCTTTCTTT.

The chain recombines TRBV9 with TRBJ2-1; 12 bases fit TRBD2. J lost 6 bases, V lost 4 bases, and 5 bases had no gene match. This CDR3 comprises 15 residues. Looked up from germline, CDR1 is SGDLS and CDR2 is YYNGEE. The DNA of the CDR3 is TGTGCCAGCAGCCCGACTAGCGGGAGTCTCAATGAGCAGTTCTTC. It specifies CASSPTSGSLNEQFF.

V is TRBV6-1 and J is TRBJ2-3; 11 bases line up with TRBD1. Germline lookup yields CDR1 MNHNS and CDR2 SASEGT. V shed 4 bases, J shed 4 bases, and the junction held 7 bases outside the gene matches. The CDR3 runs to 16 residues. CDR3 DNA: TGTGCCAGCAGTGGTCGGACAGGGGGCATCTCAGATACGCAGTATTTT. This translates into CASSGRTGGISDTQYF.

The CDR3 spells CASSSSGPTYNEQFF. DNA for the CDR3: TGTGCCAGCAGTTCTAGCGGACCCACCTACAATGAGCAGTTCTTC. This chain joins TRBV28 and TRBJ2-1, with 7 bases lining up with TRBD2. V was pared by 4 bases and J by 2 bases, with 5 bases of the junction left unmatched. CDR1 is MDHEN, CDR2 SYDVKM, per germline. This CDR3 region has 15 residues. Using reference TRBV28 and TRBJ2-1 for the parts outside the CDR3, the full variable domain is DVKVTQSSRYLVKRTGEKVFLECVQDMDHENMFWYRQDPGLGLRLIYFSYDVKMKEKGDIPEGYSVSREKKERFSLILESASTNQTSMYLCASSSSGPTYNEQFFGPGTRLTVL.

Concerning this clone itself: The sample contains more than one DNA sequence encoding this CDR3. The rearrangement uses TRBV5-1 and TRBJ2-3; tentative D call: TRBD1 (6 bases). CDR3 size: 14 residues. Trimming removed 4 bases from V and 2 bases from J, with 11 bases in between. The germline gives CDR1 SGHRS, CDR2 YFSETQ. CDR3 sequence (DNA): TGCGCCAGCAGCCCAGGGGTCTCCACAGATACGCAGTATTTT. Translated, it gives CASSPGVSTDTQYF.

CDR3 protein: CASSVGQGAFEQFF. The CDR3 nucleotides read TGCGCCAGCAGTGTGGGACAGGGGGCTTTCGAGCAGTTCTTC. The chain carries TRBV10-1 and TRBJ2-1, with 12 bases aligning to TRBD1. The V gene's germline CDR1 is WNHNN and CDR2 SYGVQD (reference sequence). V lost 4 bases, J lost 10 bases, and 5 bases stayed unmatched. CDR3 length equals 14 residues.

The rearrangement joins TRBV4-3 to TRBJ2-3; no definite D call. Germline CDR1 reads LGHNA; CDR2 reads YSLEER. CDR3 length: 14 amino acids. V shed 1 base and J shed 2 bases, with 7 bases lying between them. In DNA form, the CDR3 reads TGCGCCAGCAGCCAAGGAACTAACACAGATACGCAGTATTTT. This codes for CASSQGTNTDTQYF.

This CDR3 is CAIQDRDSNQPQHF. CDR3 coding DNA: TGTGCCATCCAGGACAGGGATAGCAATCAGCCCCAGCATTTT. The V and J genes are TRBV10-3 and TRBJ1-5; the match to TRBD1 covers 8 bases. CDR3 size: 14 residues. V shed 8 bases and J 0 bases; nucleotides not matched to a gene: 3. The germline V gene encodes CDR1 ENHRY and CDR2 SYGVKD.

This chain joins TRBV5-6 and TRBJ2-1, with 9 bases that match TRBD1. The CDR3 is 18 amino acids. V lost 0 bases to trimming and J lost 4 bases; unmatched junction nucleotides: 11. Germline lookup yields CDR1 SGHDT and CDR2 YYEEEE. This chain's CDR3 is CASSLELDRGGSYNEQFF. In DNA form, the CDR3 reads TGTGCCAGCAGCTTGGAATTGGACAGGGGAGGTTCATACAATGAGCAGTTCTTC.

V gene TRBV29-1 combines with J gene TRBJ2-3; TRBD2 agrees at 9 bases. Germline V gene data show CDR1 as SQVTM and CDR2 as ANQGSEA. The V segment lost 4 bases and the J segment 5 bases; nucleotides outside the gene matches: 4. There are 13 residues in the CDR3. CDR3 loop: CSVGATSGDTQYF. CDR3 coding DNA: TGCAGCGTTGGCGCGACTAGCGGAGATACGCAGTATTTT.

The chain has TRBV4-2 and TRBJ2-3; tentatively, D is TRBD1 (5 bases). From germline, CDR1 is LGHNA and CDR2 YNFKEQ. V lost 2 bases and J 3 bases, leaving 15 bases between the germline ends. The CDR3 is made up of 16 amino acids. The CDR3 DNA is TGTGCCAGCAGCCAATTGGGGCAGGGTGGGACAGATACGCAGTATTTT. Translated: CASSQLGQGGTDTQYF.

CDR3 coding DNA: TGTGCCAGCAGCACCCAGACAGGGGGACCCTACGAGCAGTACTTC. Its protein is CASSTQTGGPYEQYF. The chain combines TRBV7-3 with TRBJ2-7, with 9 bases aligning to TRBD1. The V segment lost 5 bases and the J segment 2 bases; nucleotides outside the gene matches: 7. This CDR3 contains 15 residues. Germline V lookup: CDR1 SGHTA, CDR2 FQGTGA.

The table lists this clone with a count of one. J is TRBJ2-6 and V is TRBV9; tentative D call: TRBD1 (6 bases). Per germline, CDR1 SGDLS and CDR2 YYNGEE. The V end was cut by 4 bases, the J end by 4 bases, with 12 bases between. CDR3 size: 15 residues. CDR3 amino acids: CASSTYGQGANVLTF. The CDR3 DNA is TGTGCCAGCAGCACTTACGGACAGGGGGCCAACGTCCTGACTTTC.